The 10 T cell receptor beta chains presented below share a single source sample, sequenced in a study of vaccination and CD4 T cells after COVID-19. Their target antigens are unknown. The Oncomine TCR Beta short-read assay was applied to DNA of cultured CD4+ T cells. One entry per CDR3 protein results from TCRdb running MiXCR on the PCR reads. The sample consists of under 9,500 distinct CDR3 sequences, approximately 49% of them appearing once. Stated treatment: roughly ten-day PBMC culture with coronavirus spike peptide pools or control peptides (ViraFEST assay). CD4+ T-cell collection from the unexposed donor predated the COVID-19 pandemic (2011-2018). The sample taken for sequencing was CD4+ T cells from blood, cultured in vitro. Receptors originate from a human donor in good health.

The table lists this clonotype with a few counts. The chain employs TRBV7-2 and TRBJ1-3; D uncertain. The CDR3 runs to 14 residues. The V and J ends lost 6 bases and 7 bases respectively, with 16 bases between them. CDR1 is SGHTA and CDR2 is FQGNSA in the germline V gene. Here the CDR3 reads CASRRPALGNTIYF. CDR3 in DNA: TGTGCCAGCAGGCGACCGGCCTTGGGGAACACCATATATTTT.

The V call is TRBV5-1, the J call TRBJ1-2, with 11 bases aligning to TRBD1. V trimming: 3 bases; J trimming: 4 bases; junction bases outside the gene matches: 5. The CDR3 contains 15 residues. Germline loops: CDR1 SGHRS, CDR2 YFSETQ. In nucleotides, the CDR3 is TGCGCCAGCAGCTGGGGACAGGGGGATGGCTATGGCTACACCTTC. Translated, it gives CASSWGQGDGYGYTF.

This clonotype was counted between two and nine times. The chain recombines TRBV7-2 with TRBJ2-5, with D maybe TRBD1 (5 bases). The CDR3 loop spans 19 amino acids. V was clipped by 5 bases and J by 0 bases, with 25 bases between them. Germline assignment: CDR1 SGHTA and CDR2 FQGNSA. For the CDR3, the DNA is TGTGCCAGCAGCCTAGGGGCGGTTTGGCAGCTAGACTACCAAGAGACCCAGTACTTC. Translation: CASSLGAVWQLDYQETQYF.

The sample holds a few counts of this clonotype. The rearrangement links TRBV7-9 to TRBJ1-5; D unclear. The CDR3 contains 14 residues. Germline lookup yields CDR1 SEHNR and CDR2 FQNEAQ (reference sequence). Trimming removed 5 bases from V and 6 bases from J, with 14 bases in between. The CDR3 region is CASSHNGVGQPQHF. The CDR3 region has the DNA TGTGCCAGCAGCCATAATGGGGTGGGTCAGCCCCAGCATTTT.

The CDR3 loop is CASSFVRDRGTYEQYF. CDR3 DNA sequence: TGTGCCAGCAGTTTTGTACGGGACAGGGGAACCTACGAGCAGTACTTC. The J gene is TRBJ2-7, the V gene TRBV7-7; 10 bases fit TRBD1. The CDR3 consists of 16 residues. The V gene end was trimmed by 6 bases and the J gene end by 2 bases; junction bases not matched to a gene: 10. The germline gives CDR1 SSHAT, CDR2 FNYEAQ (reference sequence).

The V call is TRBV6-2 or TRBV6-3, the J call TRBJ1-5, with 9 bases identical to TRBD1. V gave up 9 bases and J gave up 3 bases; unmatched junction bases: 3. There are 13 residues in the CDR3. Germline CDR1 MNHEY, CDR2 SVGEGT. Here the CDR3 reads CARGTGPNQPQHF. The CDR3 bases are TGTGCCAGGGGGACAGGGCCCAATCAGCCCCAGCATTTT.

The V call is TRBV19, the J call TRBJ1-5; 7 positions agree with TRBD1. There are 16 residues in the CDR3. Germline CDR1 reads LNHDA; CDR2 reads SQIVND (reference sequence). Germline trimming cut 5 bases from V and 2 bases from J; bases unmatched to any gene: 9. CDR3 bases: TGTGCCAGTAGTGGCCGGACAGGTCTGGGCAATCAGCCCCAGCATTTT. Amino acids: CASSGRTGLGNQPQHF.

This rearrangement joins TRBV10-1 to TRBJ2-5, with unresolved D. Trimming took off 3 bases at V and 5 bases at J, with 10 bases between the two ends. The CDR3 contains 13 residues. From germline, CDR1 is WNHNN and CDR2 SYGVQD (reference sequence). The CDR3 DNA follows: TGCGCCAGCAGTGAATCCGGGCGGGAGACCCAGTACTTC. It yields the protein CASSESGRETQYF.

The chain employs TRBV4-1 and TRBJ1-1; no firm D call. The V gene's germline CDR1 is MGHRA and CDR2 YSYEKL. V lost 1 base, J lost 0 bases, and 6 bases lay in between. The CDR3 has 14 residues. The CDR3 nucleotides are TGCGCCAGCAGCCAAGGACTTCTGAACACTGAAGCTTTCTTT. Residues: CASSQGLLNTEAFF.

V gene TRBV4-3 combines with J gene TRBJ1-2, with TRBD1 identical over 7 bases. The germline V gene has CDR1 LGHNA and CDR2 YSLEER. V shed 4 bases and J 8 bases; nucleotides not matched to a gene: 16. The CDR3 sequence is 16 residues long. The CDR3 DNA reads TGCGCCAGCAGCCGTACCCTAGACAGGGCTTTTTACGGCTACACCTTC. Amino acids: CASSRTLDRAFYGYTF.